These 9 T cell receptor beta chains share one sample of origin, sequenced in a study of OX40 agonist ivuxolimab in advanced cancers. TCRdb keeps only in-frame clones here, not all; method: immunoSEQ multiplex PCR. The table includes some 41,000 clones, approximately 88% detected once. Material: CD4+ or CD8+ T cells sorted from blood, obtained in a trial of the OX40 agonist ivuxolimab. These receptors all stem from an adult with an advanced solid tumor such as melanoma, head and neck, liver or kidney cancer.

The chain recombines TRBV5-6 with TRBJ1-2, with D possibly matching TRBD1 (5 bases). CDR1 and CDR2 from the germline V gene are SGHDT and YYEEEE. CDR3 length: 12 residues. Trimming removed 7 bases from V and 9 bases from J, with 16 bases in between. CDR3 sequence (DNA): TGTGCCAGCCGTGGGACCGCTATTCGCTACACCTTC. Its translation is CASRGTAIRYTF.

This chain connects TRBV10-3 to TRBJ1-2; D gene uncertain. This CDR3 has 16 amino acids. Germline lookup yields CDR1 ENHRY and CDR2 SYGVKD. V lost 0 bases and J lost 2, with 13 bases in between. The CDR3, as DNA: TGTGCCATCAGTGAGTCTGCAGCAGGTGGAAACTATGGCTACACCTTC. This codes for CAISESAAGGNYGYTF.

This chain joins TRBV5-4 and TRBJ2-3, with 15 bases matching TRBD2. V lost 4 bases, J lost 4 bases, and 4 bases stayed unmatched. This CDR3 is 16 amino acids long. The germline CDR1 and CDR2 sequences are SGHNT and YYREEE (reference sequence). For the CDR3, the DNA is TGTGCCAGCAGCCCGGGACTAGCGGGGGGACCAGATACGCAGTATTTT. Translating gives CASSPGLAGGPDTQYF. The full variable domain, in which reference TRBV5-4 and TRBJ2-3 provide the parts outside the CDR3, is ETGVTQSPTHLIKTRGQQVTLRCSSQSGHNTVSWYQQALGQGPQFIFQYYREEENGRGNFPPRFSGLQFPNYSSELNVNALELDDSALYLCASSPGLAGGPDTQYFGPGTRLTVL.

The chain has TRBV18 and TRBJ1-1, with D tentatively TRBD1 (5 bases). CDR1 and CDR2 (germline): KGHSH, LQKENI. V was trimmed by 0 bases and J by 4 bases, leaving 15 bases between them. This CDR3 is 16 amino acids long. The CDR3 bases are TGTGCCAGCTCACCACCGACCAGGGAAGAAGGCACTGAAGCTTTCTTT. Amino acid sequence: CASSPPTREEGTEAFF.

The rearrangement joins TRBV6-5 to TRBJ2-7; 10 positions agree with TRBD1. The CDR3 runs to 15 residues. Germline CDR1 MNHEY, CDR2 SVGAGI. V dropped 7 bases and J dropped 2; count of bases not matched to a gene: 8. The CDR3 spells CASILGQGFAYEQYF. CDR3 nucleotides: TGTGCCAGCATTCTGGGACAGGGGTTTGCCTACGAGCAGTACTTC.

The table lists this clone with a count of one. The V gene is TRBV11-3, the J gene TRBJ2-7, with D tentatively TRBD2 (5 bases). The germline V and J ends were trimmed by 5 bases and 7 bases, with 18 bases remaining between them. CDR1 and CDR2 (germline): SGHNT, YENEEA. The length of the CDR3 is 14 residues. CDR3 in amino acids: CASSTSPGSREQYF. The CDR3 region has the DNA TGTGCCAGCAGCACGTCTCCGGGATCCAGGGAGCAGTACTTC.

The chain is built from TRBV6-1 and TRBJ1-6, with a possible D match to TRBD1 (6 bases). Trimming took 3 bases from V and 8 from J, leaving 11 bases between them. CDR1 and CDR2 from the germline V gene are MNHNS and SASEGT. This CDR3 is 14 amino acids long. DNA of the CDR3: TGTGCCAGCAGTGACTACAGGGCTGATTCACCCCTCCACTTT. This sequence encodes CASSDYRADSPLHF.

The genes are TRBV4-3 and TRBJ1-6, with D unclear. The V and J ends lost 4 bases and 4 bases respectively, with 8 bases between them. This CDR3 has 14 residues. Germline-derived CDR1 and CDR2 are LGHNA and YSLEER. CDR3 nucleotides: TGCGCCAGCAGCCCCCGCGGTTATAATTCACCCCTCCACTTT. It translates to CASSPRGYNSPLHF.

This chain connects TRBV19 to TRBJ1-1, with TRBD1 identical over 8 bases. This CDR3 region has 14 residues. Losses at the gene ends were 3 bases for V and 3 bases for J; bases not matched to a gene: 3. The germline V gene encodes CDR1 LNHDA and CDR2 SQIVND (reference sequence). The CDR3 loop is CASSMFRGHTEAFF. CDR3 DNA: TGTGCCAGTAGTATGTTCAGGGGGCACACTGAAGCTTTCTTT.